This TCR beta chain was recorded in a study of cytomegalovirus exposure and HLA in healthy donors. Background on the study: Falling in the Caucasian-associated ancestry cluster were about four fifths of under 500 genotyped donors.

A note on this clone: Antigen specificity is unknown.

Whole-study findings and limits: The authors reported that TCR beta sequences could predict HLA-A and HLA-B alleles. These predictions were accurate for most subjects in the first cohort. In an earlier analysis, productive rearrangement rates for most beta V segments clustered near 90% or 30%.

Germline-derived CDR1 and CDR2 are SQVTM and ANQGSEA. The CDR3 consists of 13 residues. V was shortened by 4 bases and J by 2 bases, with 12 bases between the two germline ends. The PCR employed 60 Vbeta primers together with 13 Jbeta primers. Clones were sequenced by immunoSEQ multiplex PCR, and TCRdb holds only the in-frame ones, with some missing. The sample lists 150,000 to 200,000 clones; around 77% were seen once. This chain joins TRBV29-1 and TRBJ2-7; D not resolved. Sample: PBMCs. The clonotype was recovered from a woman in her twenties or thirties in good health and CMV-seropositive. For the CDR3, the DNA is TGCAGCGTTGTGTCAGGCCGGACCTACGAGCAGTACTTC. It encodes CSVVSGRTYEQYF.